This note documents a single TCR beta chain sequence. Its antigen is not known. The data stem from a study of cytomegalovirus exposure and HLA in healthy donors. The study's findings and limits: The study recorded 150 to 200 TCR beta chains that were cytomegalovirus-associated.

Trimming took off 8 bases at V and 5 bases at J, with 6 bases between the two ends. The CDR3 is 11 residues long. CDR1 and CDR2 (germline): SEHNR, FQNEAQ (reference sequence). Primers: 60 Vbeta forward and 13 Jbeta reverse. TCRdb's table, derived via immunoSEQ multiplex PCR, lists solely in-frame clones and lacks some. The data hold 140,000 or so clones, with over 70% observed a single time. The chain combines TRBV7-9 with TRBJ2-2; no reliable D call. Sequences were obtained from PBMCs. The source is a woman between 40 and 55 years old in good health and CMV-seronegative. CDR3 in DNA: TGTGCCAGCTCGCGTACCGGGGAGCTGTTTTTT. The encoded protein is CASSRTGELFF. The complete variable domain, with remaining parts taken from reference TRBV7-9 and TRBJ2-2, reads DTGVSQNPRHKITKRGQNVTFRCDPISEHNRLYWYRQTLGQGPEFLTYFQNEAQLEKSRLLSDRFSAERPKGSFSTLEIQRTEQGDSAMYLCASSRTGELFFGEGSRLTVL.